The text below deals with one TCR beta chain. The data were obtained in a study of blood T cell repertoires in COVID-19. Study summary: Italy, Spain and the United States were the sources of the convalescent and acute COVID-19 samples. Nucleic acid was either cDNA or gDNA, and it came from T cells, B-cell-depleted T cells, or PBMCs.

Original processing methods: Counts of nucleated cells, estimated from reference gene primer amplification, were obtained. Data came from immunoSEQ multiplex PCR; TCRdb stores just in-frame clones and leaves some out. V and J calls plus clone size are reproduced from that table; the DNA served to infer D and trimming. The repertoire consists of 250,000 to 400,000 clones, with 70% to 90% occurring once and the leading ten covering 1.5% to 2%. V shed 6 bases and J shed 0 bases, with 9 bases lying between them. This CDR3 contains 13 residues. The germline CDR1 and CDR2 sequences are MNHEY and SVGAGI. The sequence was obtained from a woman aged 30 to 39 with COVID-19, enrolled during active disease. Sample: peripheral blood. The gene calls are TRBV6-5 and TRBJ2-7; D might be TRBD1 (6 bases). The CDR3 spells CASSQDSSYEQYF. Here the CDR3 DNA reads TGTGCCAGCAGCCAGGACAGCTCCTACGAGCAGTACTTC.